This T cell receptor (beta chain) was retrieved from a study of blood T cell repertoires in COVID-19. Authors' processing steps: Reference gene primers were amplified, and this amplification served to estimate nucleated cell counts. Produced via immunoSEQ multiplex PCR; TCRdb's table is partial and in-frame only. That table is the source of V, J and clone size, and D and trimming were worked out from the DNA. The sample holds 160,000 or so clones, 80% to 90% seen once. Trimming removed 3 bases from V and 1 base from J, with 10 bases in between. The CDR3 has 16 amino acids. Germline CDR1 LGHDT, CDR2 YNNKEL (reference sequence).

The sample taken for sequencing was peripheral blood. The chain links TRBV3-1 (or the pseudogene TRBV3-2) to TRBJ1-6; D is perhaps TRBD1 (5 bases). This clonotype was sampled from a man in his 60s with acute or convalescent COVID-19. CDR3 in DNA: TGTGCCAGCAGCCACAGGGCGGGATCCTATAATTCACCCCTCCACTTT. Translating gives CASSHRAGSYNSPLHF.